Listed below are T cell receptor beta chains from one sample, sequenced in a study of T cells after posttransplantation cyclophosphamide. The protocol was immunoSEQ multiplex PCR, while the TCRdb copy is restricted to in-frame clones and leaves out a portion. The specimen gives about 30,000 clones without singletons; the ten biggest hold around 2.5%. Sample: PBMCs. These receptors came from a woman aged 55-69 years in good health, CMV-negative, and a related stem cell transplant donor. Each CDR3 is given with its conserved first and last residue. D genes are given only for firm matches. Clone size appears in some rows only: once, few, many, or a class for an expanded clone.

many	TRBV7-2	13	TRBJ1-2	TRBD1	CASSPTGAGGYTF	TGTGCCAGCAGCCCGACAGGGGCCGGGGGCTACACCTTC
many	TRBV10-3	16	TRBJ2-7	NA	CAISDRNREFHYEQYF	TGTGCCATCAGTGACCGAAACAGGGAGTTTCACTACGAGCAGTACTTC
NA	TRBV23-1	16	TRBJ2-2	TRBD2	CASSQSGSGNGGELFF	TGCGCCAGCAGTCAATCGGGTAGCGGGAACGGCGGGGAGCTGTTTTTT
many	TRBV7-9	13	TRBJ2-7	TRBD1	CASSLRQGYEQYF	TGTGCCAGCAGCCTGCGACAGGGATACGAGCAGTACTTC
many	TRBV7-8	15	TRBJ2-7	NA	CASSLGSAGSYEQYF	TGTGCCAGCAGCTTAGGATCGGCAGGCTCCTACGAGCAGTACTTC
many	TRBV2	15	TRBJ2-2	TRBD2	CASSDLAGYTGELFF	TGTGCCAGCAGTGACCTAGCGGGGTACACCGGGGAGCTGTTTTTT
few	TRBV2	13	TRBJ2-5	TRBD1	CASTLTGRETQYF	TGTGCCAGCACCCTGACAGGGCGAGAGACCCAGTACTTC
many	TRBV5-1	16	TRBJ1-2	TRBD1	CASSLIGDRERNGYTF	TGCGCCAGCAGCTTGATAGGGGACAGGGAACGAAATGGCTACACCTTC
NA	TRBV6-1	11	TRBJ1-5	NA	CASSEVGTQHF	TGTGCCAGCAGTGAAGTTGGCACCCAGCATTTT
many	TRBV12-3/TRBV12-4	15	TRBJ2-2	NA	CASLGGGGRTGELFF	TGTGCCAGCCTCGGCGGGGGCGGGAGAACCGGGGAGCTGTTTTTT
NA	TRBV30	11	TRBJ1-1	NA	CAWARGTEAFF	TGTGCCTGGGCCCGGGGTACTGAAGCTTTCTTT
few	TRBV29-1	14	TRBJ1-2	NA	CSVEARTANYGYTF	TGCAGCGTTGAAGCCCGGACAGCGAACTATGGCTACACCTTC
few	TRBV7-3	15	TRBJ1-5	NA	CASSPMAGFNQPQHF	TGTGCCAGCAGCCCAATGGCGGGTTTCAATCAGCCCCAGCATTTT
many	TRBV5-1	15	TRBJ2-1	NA	CASRSGQQFYNEQFF	TGCGCCAGCAGATCCGGACAGCAGTTCTACAATGAGCAGTTCTTC
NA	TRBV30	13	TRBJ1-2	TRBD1	CAWNPGQNYGYTF	TGTGCCTGGAACCCGGGACAGAACTATGGCTACACCTTC
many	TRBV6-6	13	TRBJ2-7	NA	CASSWTLSYEQYF	TGTGCCAGCAGCTGGACTTTATCCTACGAGCAGTACTTC
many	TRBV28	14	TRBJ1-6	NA	CASSPARPGSPLHF	TGTGCCAGCAGTCCCGCAAGGCCAGGGTCACCCCTCCACTTT
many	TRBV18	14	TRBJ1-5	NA	CASSRLGRGQPQHF	TGTGCCAGCTCCCGCCTAGGCAGAGGTCAGCCCCAGCATTTT
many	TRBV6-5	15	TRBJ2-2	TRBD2	CASSYSGGLAGELFF	TGTGCCAGCAGTTACTCCGGGGGGTTAGCCGGGGAGCTGTTTTTT
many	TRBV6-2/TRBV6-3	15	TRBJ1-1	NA	CASSYSSGRGTEAFF	TGTGCCAGCAGTTACAGTTCAGGGAGGGGCACTGAAGCTTTCTTT
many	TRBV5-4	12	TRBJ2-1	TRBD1	CASSFRTGGEFF	TGTGCCAGCAGCTTTCGGACAGGGGGCGAGTTCTTC
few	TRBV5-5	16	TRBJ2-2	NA	CASSYQGSGWGGELFF	TGTGCCAGCAGCTACCAGGGCTCGGGCTGGGGCGGGGAGCTGTTTTTT
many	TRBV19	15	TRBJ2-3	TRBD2	CATSSGGTLTDTQYF	TGTGCCACCAGTAGCGGGGGAACTCTCACAGATACGCAGTATTTT
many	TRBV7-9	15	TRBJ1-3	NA	CASSLQGSPGNTIYF	TGTGCCAGCAGCCTCCAAGGGTCCCCGGGAAACACCATATATTTT
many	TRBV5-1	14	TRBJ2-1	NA	CASTLGQFVDEQFF	TGCGCCAGCACCCTCGGACAGTTTGTCGATGAGCAGTTCTTC
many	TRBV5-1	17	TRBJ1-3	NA	CASSLRTGQDSGNTIYF	TGCGCCAGCAGCTTGAGGACGGGACAAGACTCTGGAAACACCATATATTTT
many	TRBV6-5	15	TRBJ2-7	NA	CASSYSLSDRHEQYF	TGTGCCAGCAGTTACTCGCTCTCGGACAGACACGAGCAGTACTTC
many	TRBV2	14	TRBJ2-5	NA	CASSVGGTQETQYF	TGTGCCAGCAGTGTAGGGGGTACCCAAGAGACCCAGTACTTC
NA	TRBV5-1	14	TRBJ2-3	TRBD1	CASSLGRDRDTQYF	TGCGCCAGCAGCTTGGGACGGGACAGGGATACGCAGTATTTT
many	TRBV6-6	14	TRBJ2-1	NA	CASSPGTVYNEQFF	TGTGCCAGCAGTCCCGGGACTGTCTACAATGAGCAGTTCTTC
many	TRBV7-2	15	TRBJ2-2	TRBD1	CASSADRWNTGELFF	TGTGCCAGCAGCGCGGACAGGTGGAACACCGGGGAGCTGTTTTTT
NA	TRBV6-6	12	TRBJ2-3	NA	CASQGGTDTQYF	TGTGCCAGCCAAGGGGGAACAGATACGCAGTATTTT
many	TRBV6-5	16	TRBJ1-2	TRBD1	CASSYAGGARSYGYTF	TGTGCCAGCAGTTACGCAGGGGGCGCAAGAAGCTATGGCTACACCTTC
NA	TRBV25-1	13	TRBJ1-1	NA	CASRDRMNTEAFF	TGTGCCAGCAGGGACAGAATGAACACTGAAGCTTTCTTT
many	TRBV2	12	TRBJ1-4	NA	CASSAGGEKLFF	TGTGCCAGCAGTGCCGGAGGGGAAAAACTGTTTTTT
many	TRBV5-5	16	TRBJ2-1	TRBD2	CASSRTSGGLYNEQFF	TGTGCCAGCAGCCGGACTAGCGGGGGCCTCTACAATGAGCAGTTCTTC
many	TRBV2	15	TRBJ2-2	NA	CASRGDRTNTGELFF	TGTGCCAGCAGGGGTGACAGGACAAACACCGGGGAGCTGTTTTTT
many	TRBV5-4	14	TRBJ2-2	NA	CASSFPGATGELFF	TGTGCCAGCAGCTTCCCAGGGGCCACCGGGGAGCTGTTTTTT